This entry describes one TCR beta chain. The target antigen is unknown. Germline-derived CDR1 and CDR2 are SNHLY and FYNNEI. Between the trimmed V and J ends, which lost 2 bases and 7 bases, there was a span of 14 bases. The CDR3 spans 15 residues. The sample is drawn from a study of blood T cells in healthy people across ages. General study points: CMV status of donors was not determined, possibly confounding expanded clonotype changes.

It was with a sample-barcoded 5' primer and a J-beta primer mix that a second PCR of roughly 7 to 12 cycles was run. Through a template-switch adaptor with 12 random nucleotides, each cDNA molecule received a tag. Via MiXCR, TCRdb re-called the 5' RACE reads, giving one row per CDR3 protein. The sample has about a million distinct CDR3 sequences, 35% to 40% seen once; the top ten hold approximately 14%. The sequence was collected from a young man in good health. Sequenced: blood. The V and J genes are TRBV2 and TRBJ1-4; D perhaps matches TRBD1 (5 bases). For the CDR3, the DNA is TGTGCCAGCAGTGAACGCGGGACGAAGGGTGAAAAACTGTTTTTT. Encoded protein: CASSERGTKGEKLFF. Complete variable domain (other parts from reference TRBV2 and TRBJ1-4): EPEVTQTPSHQVTQMGQEVILRCVPISNHLYFYWYRQILGQKVEFLVSFYNNEISEKSEIFDDQFSVERPDGSNFTLKIRSTKLEDSAMYFCASSERGTKGEKLFFGSGTQLSVL.